Listed below are T cell receptor beta chains from one sample, sequenced in a study of shared clonotypes between healthy human individuals. Data came from immunoSEQ multiplex PCR; TCRdb stores just in-frame clones and leaves some out. Of some 630,000 clones listed, about two thirds are singletons. The sample taken for sequencing was memory CD4+ T cells sorted from blood. All receptors derive from a woman in her twenties or thirties in good health. Both conserved end residues are part of each CDR3. D genes are given only for firm matches. The size field is filled for only some rows; it gives once, few, many or a size class.

V gene: TRBV9
J gene: TRBJ1-1
D gene: -
clone size: -
CDR3 DNA: TGTGCCAGCAGCGTAGGGCCGGGGCCAGTTGAAGCTTTCTTT
CDR3 protein: CASSVGPGPVEAFF

V gene: TRBV12-2
J gene: TRBJ1-1
D gene: -
clone size: -
CDR3 DNA: TGTGCAAGTCGCTTAGCTCGCGGGACAGGGCACACTGAAGCTTTCTTT
CDR3 protein: CASRLARGTGHTEAFF

V gene: TRBV28
J gene: TRBJ1-3
D gene: -
clone size: few
CDR3 DNA: TGTGCCAGCAGTGGGGGAAGGACCTCTGGAAACACCATATATTTT
CDR3 protein: CASSGGRTSGNTIYF

V gene: TRBV4-1
J gene: TRBJ1-4
D gene: TRBD1
clone size: few
CDR3 DNA: TGCGCCAGCAGCCAAAAGGAAGGGACAGGGAGTGAAAAACTGTTTTTT
CDR3 protein: CASSQKEGTGSEKLFF

V gene: TRBV7-9
J gene: TRBJ2-5
D gene: TRBD2
clone size: -
CDR3 DNA: TGTGCCAGCAGCCCCGGACTAGCGGGCCTCCAAGAGACCCAGTACTTC
CDR3 protein: CASSPGLAGLQETQYF

V gene: TRBV19
J gene: TRBJ2-3
D gene: -
clone size: -
CDR3 DNA: TGTGCCAGTAGTATAATGGGACAAAGCACAGATACGCAGTATTTT
CDR3 protein: CASSIMGQSTDTQYF

V gene: TRBV4-1
J gene: TRBJ2-1
D gene: TRBD2
clone size: -
CDR3 DNA: TGCGCCAGCAGCCAAGCGGGCGGGAGGGCCTCAAATGAGCAGTTCTTC
CDR3 protein: CASSQAGGRASNEQFF

V gene: TRBV6-1
J gene: TRBJ2-7
D gene: -
clone size: few
CDR3 DNA: TGTGCCAGCACTCCGGGACAAGCCTCCTACGAGCAGTACTTC
CDR3 protein: CASTPGQASYEQYF

V gene: TRBV25-1
J gene: TRBJ1-1
D gene: TRBD1
clone size: -
CDR3 DNA: TGTGCCAGCAGTGATAATAGACAGGGGGCTGGAACTGAAGCTTTCTTT
CDR3 protein: CASSDNRQGAGTEAFF

V gene: TRBV2
J gene: TRBJ2-2
D gene: -
clone size: -
CDR3 DNA: TGTGCCAGCAGTGAAGGCACCGGGGAGCTGTTTTTT
CDR3 protein: CASSEGTGELFF

V gene: TRBV7-2
J gene: TRBJ1-2
D gene: -
clone size: -
CDR3 DNA: TGTGCCAGCAGCTTAGGGGAACCCTATGGCTACACCTTC
CDR3 protein: CASSLGEPYGYTF

V gene: TRBV18
J gene: TRBJ1-1
D gene: -
clone size: -
CDR3 DNA: TGTGCCAGCTCACCACAGGGGCGGACGGCTAGCACTGAAGCTTTCTTT
CDR3 protein: CASSPQGRTASTEAFF

V gene: TRBV7-2
J gene: TRBJ1-3
D gene: -
clone size: -
CDR3 DNA: TGTGCCAGCAGCCAGATGCTGAAGACTGGAAACACCATATATTTT
CDR3 protein: CASSQMLKTGNTIYF

V gene: TRBV7-9
J gene: TRBJ1-1
D gene: -
clone size: -
CDR3 DNA: TGTGCCAGCAGCTTAACCGCAAAGGGGGACACTGAAGCTTTCTTT
CDR3 protein: CASSLTAKGDTEAFF

V gene: TRBV9
J gene: TRBJ1-1
D gene: TRBD1
clone size: once
CDR3 DNA: TGTGCCAGCAGCGGGACAGGGTCTGAGACTGAAGCTTTCTTT
CDR3 protein: CASSGTGSETEAFF

V gene: TRBV7-3
J gene: TRBJ2-2
D gene: -
clone size: -
CDR3 DNA: TGTGCCAGCAGCCCGACCGGAGCCCACACCGGGGAGCTGTTTTTT
CDR3 protein: CASSPTGAHTGELFF

V gene: TRBV19
J gene: TRBJ2-7
D gene: -
clone size: -
CDR3 DNA: TGTGCCAGTAGTAAGGGAATAGGCTACGAGCAGTACTTC
CDR3 protein: CASSKGIGYEQYF

V gene: TRBV28
J gene: TRBJ1-5
D gene: -
clone size: few
CDR3 DNA: TGTGCATCCTGGGAGGAGCGCAATCAGCCCCAGCATTTT
CDR3 protein: CASWEERNQPQHF

V gene: TRBV28
J gene: TRBJ2-7
D gene: TRBD2
clone size: -
CDR3 DNA: TGTGCCAGCAGTTCATGGGGGGGTTCCTACGAGCAGTACTTC
CDR3 protein: CASSSWGGSYEQYF

V gene: TRBV7-6
J gene: TRBJ1-1
D gene: -
clone size: -
CDR3 DNA: TGTGCCAGCAGCCCGTCGGCGGCCCAGGGACCTTGGGGCACTGAAGCTTTCTTT
CDR3 protein: CASSPSAAQGPWGTEAFF

V gene: TRBV6-6
J gene: TRBJ2-7
D gene: -
clone size: -
CDR3 DNA: TGTGCCAGCAGTTACTCGTCCGACTACGAGCAGTACTTC
CDR3 protein: CASSYSSDYEQYF

V gene: TRBV28
J gene: TRBJ2-1
D gene: TRBD1
clone size: once
CDR3 DNA: TGTGCCAGCAGTCTCCCAGGGGGCGCAGGTGATGAGCAGTTCTTC
CDR3 protein: CASSLPGGAGDEQFF

V gene: TRBV5-4
J gene: TRBJ2-2
D gene: -
clone size: -
CDR3 DNA: TGTGCCAGCAGCCCCAGTAGGGGAGAGGGAACCGGGGAGCTGTTTTTT
CDR3 protein: CASSPSRGEGTGELFF

V gene: TRBV19
J gene: TRBJ1-1
D gene: -
clone size: -
CDR3 DNA: TGTGCCAGTATCAATGGAATGGGGCATGATGAAGCTTTCTTT
CDR3 protein: CASINGMGHDEAFF